This T cell receptor (beta chain) was identified in a study of blood T cell repertoires in COVID-19. Study-level background: The study drew acute and convalescent COVID-19 samples from the United States, Italy and Spain. PBMCs, B-cell-depleted T cells, or T cells provided the cDNA or gDNA that made up the material.

With V trimmed by 0 bases and J by 14 bases, 4 bases remained unmatched. Looked up from germline, CDR1 is GTSNPN and CDR2 is SVGIG (reference sequence). This CDR3 has 11 residues. Original processing notes: It was from reference gene primer amplification that nucleated cell counts were estimated. The repertoire was sequenced with immunoSEQ multiplex PCR; TCRdb's copy has only in-frame clones and lacks some. The DNA was the basis for D and trimming; V, J and clone size are from that table. The sample holds some 110,000 clones, 86% seen once. The sample was peripheral blood. The sequence derives from a man in his forties with acute or convalescent COVID-19. The chain employs TRBV30 and TRBJ1-1; 9 bases line up with TRBD1. The CDR3 DNA follows: TGTGCCTGGAGTGTGGGGGACAGGGTCTTCTTT. It encodes CAWSVGDRVFF.